This is a list of T cell receptor beta chains from one sample in a study of blood T cell repertoires in COVID-19. TCRdb keeps only in-frame clones here, not all; method: immunoSEQ multiplex PCR. Of tens of thousands of clones in the sample, more than 70% were seen once. Sequencing input: peripheral blood. Receptor source: a human donor in a cohort sampled during active COVID-19. Both conserved end residues are part of each CDR3. The D gene is left open where the match is weak.

j_call d_call v_call cdr3_aa
TRBJ1-1 . TRBV5-1 CASSLTAGGNTEAFF
TRBJ2-7 TRBD1 TRBV10-3 CAISRTGGYEQYF
TRBJ2-7 TRBD2 TRBV6-5 CASSYYPSGTPYEQYF
TRBJ2-5 . TRBV6-2/TRBV6-3 CASSKHEDFQETQYF
TRBJ2-7 TRBD1 TRBV5-6 CASRTIQGRSGEQYF
TRBJ2-2 . TRBV11-2 CASSLVQGTGELFF
TRBJ1-6 TRBD1 TRBV5-8 CASSLTGTGISPLHF
TRBJ1-6 . TRBV10-3 CAISDRQKAAAYNSPLHF
TRBJ2-3 TRBD2 TRBV20-1 CSASGLASPWGRPDTQYF
TRBJ1-2 . TRBV4-3 CASSQVSGTLHGYTF
TRBJ2-3 TRBD2 TRBV4-1 CASSPPGGSTTDTQYF
TRBJ1-1 . TRBV19 CASSIFQGPVTEAFF
TRBJ1-6 TRBD1 TRBV30 CAWSVGQGGSPLHF
TRBJ2-1 TRBD2 TRBV24-1 CATSEPGTSYNEQFF
TRBJ2-7 TRBD2 TRBV18 CASSGTSGIYEQYF
TRBJ1-3 . TRBV2 CASAVSGNTIYF
TRBJ1-5 . TRBV19 CASSIRGTQPQHF
TRBJ2-1 . TRBV5-1 CASSLGRGNNEQFF
TRBJ1-2 . TRBV19 CASSNTGNYGYTF
TRBJ2-4 TRBD2 TRBV7-8 CASSQPVQASGRRIRLAKNIQYF
TRBJ1-1 . TRBV11-2 CASSLGRDTEAFF
TRBJ1-2 TRBD1 TRBV19 CASSETGFGYTF
TRBJ2-3 . TRBV5-1 CASSLAFTGSAPTDTQYF
TRBJ2-3 TRBD1 TRBV27 CASKTIRGLSTDTQYF
TRBJ1-2 . TRBV19 CASSIERHGGYTF
TRBJ1-2 . TRBV19 CASSGQQGLGYGYTF
TRBJ1-1 TRBD1 TRBV3-1/TRBV3-2 CASRPTGTGTSNTEAFF
TRBJ2-3 . TRBV9 CASSGTGTSSTDTQYF
TRBJ2-7 . TRBV4-1 CASSHGTGEQYF
TRBJ2-7 . TRBV11-2 CASSFRGLGEQYF
TRBJ2-3 . TRBV10-2 CASSDRKLTDTQYF
TRBJ2-6 . TRBV6-1 CASSVSGFPLAGANVLTF
TRBJ2-3 TRBD2 TRBV6-2/TRBV6-3 CASSFGGAGAFTDTQYF
TRBJ2-7 TRBD2 TRBV18 CASSPRGGGPSDEQYF
TRBJ1-2 . TRBV29-1 CSVLTGNYGYTF
TRBJ1-2 TRBD1 TRBV5-1 CASSGQGRYGYTF
TRBJ1-5 . TRBV28 CASSRTQGQPQHF